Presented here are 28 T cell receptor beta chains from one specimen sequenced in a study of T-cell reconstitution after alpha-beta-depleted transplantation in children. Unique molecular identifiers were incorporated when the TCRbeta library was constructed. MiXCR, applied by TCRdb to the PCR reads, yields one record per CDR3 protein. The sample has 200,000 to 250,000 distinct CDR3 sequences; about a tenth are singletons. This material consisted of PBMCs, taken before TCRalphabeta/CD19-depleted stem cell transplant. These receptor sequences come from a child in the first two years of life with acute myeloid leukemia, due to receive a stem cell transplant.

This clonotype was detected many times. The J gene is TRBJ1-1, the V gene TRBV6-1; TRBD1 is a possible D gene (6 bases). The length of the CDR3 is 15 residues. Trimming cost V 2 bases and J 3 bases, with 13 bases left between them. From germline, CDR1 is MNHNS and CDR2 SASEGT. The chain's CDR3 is CASSEWIGGHTEAFF. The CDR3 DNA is TGTGCCAGCAGTGAATGGATAGGGGGTCACACTGAAGCTTTCTTT.

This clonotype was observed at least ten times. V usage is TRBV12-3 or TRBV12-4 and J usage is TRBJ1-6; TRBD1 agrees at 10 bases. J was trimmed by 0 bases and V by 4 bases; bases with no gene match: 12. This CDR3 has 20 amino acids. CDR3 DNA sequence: TGTGCCAGCAGTTCTTACCGGGACAGGGGACTGAGCTCCTATAATTCACCCCTCCACTTT. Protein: CASSSYRDRGLSSYNSPLHF.

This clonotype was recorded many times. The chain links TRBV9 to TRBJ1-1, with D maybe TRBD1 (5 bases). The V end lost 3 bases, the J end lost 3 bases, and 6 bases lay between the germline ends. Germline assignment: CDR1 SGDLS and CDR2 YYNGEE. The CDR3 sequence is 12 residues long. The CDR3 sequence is CASSGGDTEAFF. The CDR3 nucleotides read TGTGCCAGCAGCGGAGGGGACACTGAAGCTTTCTTT.

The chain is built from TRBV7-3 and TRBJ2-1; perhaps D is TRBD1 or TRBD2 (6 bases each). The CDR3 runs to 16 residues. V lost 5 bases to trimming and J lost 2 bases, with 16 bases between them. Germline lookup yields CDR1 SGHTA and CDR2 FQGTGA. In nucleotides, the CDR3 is TGTGCCAGCAGCCCCCTAGGAGGGGGTGCCTACAATGAGCAGTTCTTC. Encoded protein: CASSPLGGGAYNEQFF.

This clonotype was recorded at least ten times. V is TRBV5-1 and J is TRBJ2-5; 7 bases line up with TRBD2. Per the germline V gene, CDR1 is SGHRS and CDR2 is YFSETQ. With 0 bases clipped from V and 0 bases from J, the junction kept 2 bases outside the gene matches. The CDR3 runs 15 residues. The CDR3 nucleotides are TGCGCCAGCAGCTTGGCGGGACTACACCAAGAGACCCAGTACTTC. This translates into CASSLAGLHQETQYF.

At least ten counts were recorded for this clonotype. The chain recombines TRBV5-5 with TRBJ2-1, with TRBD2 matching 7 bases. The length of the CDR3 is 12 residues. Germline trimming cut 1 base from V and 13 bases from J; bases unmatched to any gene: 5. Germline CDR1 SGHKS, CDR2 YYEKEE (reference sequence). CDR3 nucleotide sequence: TGTGCCAGCAGCTTGCGGGGGGACCGACAGTTCTTC. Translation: CASSLRGDRQFF.

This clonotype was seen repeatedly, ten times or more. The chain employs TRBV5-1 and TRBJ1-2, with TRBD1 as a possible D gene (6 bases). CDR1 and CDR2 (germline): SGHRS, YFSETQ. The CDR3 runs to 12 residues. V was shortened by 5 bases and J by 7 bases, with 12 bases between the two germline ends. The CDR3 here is CASREQGSGYTF. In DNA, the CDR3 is TGCGCCAGCAGAGAACAGGGAAGTGGCTACACCTTC.

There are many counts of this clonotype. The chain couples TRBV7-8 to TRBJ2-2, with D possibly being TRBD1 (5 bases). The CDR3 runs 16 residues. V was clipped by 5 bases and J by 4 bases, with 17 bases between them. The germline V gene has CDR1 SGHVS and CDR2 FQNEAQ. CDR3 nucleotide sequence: TGTGCCAGCAGCCTGGAGATGGCAGGGCTCACCGGGGAGCTGTTTTTT. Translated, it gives CASSLEMAGLTGELFF. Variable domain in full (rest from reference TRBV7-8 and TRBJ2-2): GAGVSQSPRYKVAKRGQDVALRCDPISGHVSLFWYQQALGQGPEFLTYFQNEAQLDKSGLPSDRFFAERPEGSVSTLKIQRTQQEDSAVYLCASSLEMAGLTGELFFGEGSRLTVL.

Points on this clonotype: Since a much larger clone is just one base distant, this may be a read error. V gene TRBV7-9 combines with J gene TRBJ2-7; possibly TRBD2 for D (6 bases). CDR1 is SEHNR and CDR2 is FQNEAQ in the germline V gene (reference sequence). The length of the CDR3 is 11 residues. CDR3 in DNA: TGTACCAGCAGCCGTGGGACTCCCCTCTCCTTC. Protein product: CTSSRGTPLSF. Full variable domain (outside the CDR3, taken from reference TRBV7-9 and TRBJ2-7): DTGVSQNPRHKITKRGQNVTFRCDPISEHNRLYWYRQTLGQGPEFLTYFQNEAQLEKSRLLSDRFSAERPKGSFSTLEIQRTEQGDSAMYLCTSSRGTPLSFGPGTRLTVT.

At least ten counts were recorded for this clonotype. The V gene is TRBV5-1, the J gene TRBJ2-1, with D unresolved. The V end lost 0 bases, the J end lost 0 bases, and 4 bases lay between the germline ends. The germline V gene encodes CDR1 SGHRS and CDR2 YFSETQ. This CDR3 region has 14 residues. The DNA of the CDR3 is TGCGCCAGCAGCTTGGGACACTCCTACAATGAGCAGTTCTTC. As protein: CASSLGHSYNEQFF. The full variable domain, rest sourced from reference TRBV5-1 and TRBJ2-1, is KAGVTQTPRYLIKTRGQQVTLSCSPISGHRSVSWYQQTPGQGLQFLFEYFSETQRNKGNFPGRFSGRQFSNSRSEMNVSTLELGDSALYLCASSLGHSYNEQFFGPGTRLTVL.

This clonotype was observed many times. The CDR3 DNA follows: TGCGCCAGCACCCTTTGGGGGTGGGAAGAGACCCAGTACTTC. Amino acid sequence: CASTLWGWEETQYF. The V gene is TRBV5-1, the J gene TRBJ2-5, with D tentatively TRBD1 or TRBD2 (5 bases each). From germline, CDR1 is SGHRS and CDR2 YFSETQ. Trimming stripped 6 bases from V and 3 bases from J, with 15 bases between. The length of the CDR3 is 14 residues.

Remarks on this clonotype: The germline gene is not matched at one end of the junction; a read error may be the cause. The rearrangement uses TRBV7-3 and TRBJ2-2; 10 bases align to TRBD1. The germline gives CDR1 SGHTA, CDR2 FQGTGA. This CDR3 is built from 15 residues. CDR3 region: CASGFRDRGTGELFF. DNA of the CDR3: TGTGCCAGCGGCTTCCGGGACAGGGGCACCGGGGAGCTGTTTTTT.

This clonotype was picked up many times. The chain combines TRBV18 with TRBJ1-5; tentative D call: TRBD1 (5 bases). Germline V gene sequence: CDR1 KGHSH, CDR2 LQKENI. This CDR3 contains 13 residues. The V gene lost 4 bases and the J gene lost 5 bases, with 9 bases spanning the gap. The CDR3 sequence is CASSQGMDQPQHF. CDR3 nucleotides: TGTGCCAGCTCACAGGGGATGGATCAGCCCCAGCATTTT. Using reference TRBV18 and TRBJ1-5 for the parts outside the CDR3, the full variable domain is NAGVMQNPRHLVRRRGQEARLRCSPMKGHSHVYWYRQLPEEGLKFMVYLQKENIIDESGMPKERFSAEFPKEGPSILRIQQVVRGDSAAYFCASSQGMDQPQHFGDGTRLSIL.

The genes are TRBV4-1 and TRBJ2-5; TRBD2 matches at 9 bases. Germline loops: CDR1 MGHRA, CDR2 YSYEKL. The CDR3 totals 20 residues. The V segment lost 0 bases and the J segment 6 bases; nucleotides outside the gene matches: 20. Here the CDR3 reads CASSQDRGSASGTAWKTQYF. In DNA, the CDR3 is TGCGCCAGCAGCCAAGATAGGGGTAGCGCTAGCGGGACAGCTTGGAAGACCCAGTACTTC.

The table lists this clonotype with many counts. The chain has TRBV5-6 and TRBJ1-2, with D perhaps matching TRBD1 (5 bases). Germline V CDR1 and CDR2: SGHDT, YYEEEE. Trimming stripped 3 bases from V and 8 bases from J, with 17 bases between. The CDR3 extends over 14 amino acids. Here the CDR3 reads CASSSSDIRQGYTF. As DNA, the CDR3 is TGTGCCAGCAGCTCCTCGGACATTCGTCAAGGCTACACCTTC.

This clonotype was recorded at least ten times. CDR3 amino acids: CASSETVYSYEQYF. In nucleotides, the CDR3 is TGTGCCAGCAGCGAGACAGTTTACTCCTACGAGCAGTACTTC. J is TRBJ2-7 and V is TRBV9; D might be TRBD1 (5 bases). Germline CDR1 is SGDLS and CDR2 is YYNGEE. The ends were cut back, 3 bases at V and 0 bases at J, with 10 bases in the middle. The CDR3 has 14 residues.

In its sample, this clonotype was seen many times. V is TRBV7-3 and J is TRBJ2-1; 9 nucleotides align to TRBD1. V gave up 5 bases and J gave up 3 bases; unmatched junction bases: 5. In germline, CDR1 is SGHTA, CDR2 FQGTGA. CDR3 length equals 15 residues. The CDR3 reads CASSPGTGLYNEQFF. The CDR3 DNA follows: TGTGCCAGCAGCCCTGGGACAGGGCTCTACAATGAGCAGTTCTTC.

DNA for the CDR3: TGTGCCAGCAGTTACGCGACAGGCGTCACTGAAGCTTTCTTT. Protein sequence: CASSYATGVTEAFF. The chain employs TRBV6-5 and TRBJ1-1, with D possibly TRBD1 on 6 matching bases. The CDR3 is 14 amino acids. Germline V CDR1 and CDR2: MNHEY, SVGAGI. V was cut by 2 bases and J by 4 bases, with 11 bases left in between.

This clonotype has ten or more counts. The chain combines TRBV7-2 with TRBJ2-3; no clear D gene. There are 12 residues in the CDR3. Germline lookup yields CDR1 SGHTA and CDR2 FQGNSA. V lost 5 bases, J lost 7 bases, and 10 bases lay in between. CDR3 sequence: CASSPRTNTQYF. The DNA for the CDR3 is TGTGCCAGCAGCCCCCGGACCAATACGCAGTATTTT.

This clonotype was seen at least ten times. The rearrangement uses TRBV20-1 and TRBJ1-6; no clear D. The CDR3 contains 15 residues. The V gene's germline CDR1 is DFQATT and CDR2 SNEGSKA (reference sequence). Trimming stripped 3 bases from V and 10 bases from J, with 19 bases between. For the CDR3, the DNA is TGCAGTGCTAGGTGGAGTCTGTTGGGTAGCTCACCCCTCCACTTT. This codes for CSARWSLLGSSPLHF.

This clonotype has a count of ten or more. The CDR3 nucleotides are TGTGCCAGCTCACCACCACGGGACTACAATGAGCAGTTCTTC. Protein: CASSPPRDYNEQFF. The chain uses TRBV18 and TRBJ2-1, with a weak D call TRBD2 (5 bases). This CDR3 comprises 14 residues. Per the germline V gene, CDR1 is KGHSH and CDR2 is LQKENI. V gave up 0 bases and J gave up 3 bases, with 6 bases separating them.

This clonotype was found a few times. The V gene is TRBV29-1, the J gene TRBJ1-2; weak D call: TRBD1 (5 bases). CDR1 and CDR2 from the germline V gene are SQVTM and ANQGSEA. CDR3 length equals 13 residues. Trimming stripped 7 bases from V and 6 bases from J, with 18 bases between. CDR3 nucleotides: TGCAGCGGTAGGGACTCCCTGGGGGATGGCTACACCTTC. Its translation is CSGRDSLGDGYTF.

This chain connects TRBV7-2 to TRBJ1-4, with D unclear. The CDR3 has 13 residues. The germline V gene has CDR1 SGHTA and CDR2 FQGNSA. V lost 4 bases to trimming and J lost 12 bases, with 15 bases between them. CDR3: CASSSSTTSELFF. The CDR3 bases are TGTGCCAGCAGCTCGTCGACAACAAGTGAACTGTTTTTT. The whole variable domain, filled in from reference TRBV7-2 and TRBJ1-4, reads GAGVSQSPSNKVTEKGKDVELRCDPISGHTALYWYRQSLGQGLEFLIYFQGNSAPDKSGLPSDRFSAERTGGSVSTLTIQRTQQEDSAVYLCASSSSTTSELFFGSGTQLSVL.

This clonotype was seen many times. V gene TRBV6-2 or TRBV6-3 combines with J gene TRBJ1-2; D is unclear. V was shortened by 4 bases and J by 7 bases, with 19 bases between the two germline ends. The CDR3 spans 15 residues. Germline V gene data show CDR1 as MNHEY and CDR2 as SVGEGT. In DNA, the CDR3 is TGTGCCAGCAGTTCGGCCAGCCAAGGAGGACGTGGCTACACCTTC. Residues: CASSSASQGGRGYTF.

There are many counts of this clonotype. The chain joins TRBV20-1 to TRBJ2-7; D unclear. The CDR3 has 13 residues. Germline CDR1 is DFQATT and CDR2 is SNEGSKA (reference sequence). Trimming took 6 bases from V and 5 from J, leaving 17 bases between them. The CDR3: CSAPGPHRNEQYF. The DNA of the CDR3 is TGCAGTGCCCCCGGGCCCCATAGGAACGAGCAGTACTTC.

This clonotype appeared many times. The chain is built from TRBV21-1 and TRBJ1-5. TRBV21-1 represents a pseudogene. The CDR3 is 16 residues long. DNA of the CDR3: TGTGCCAGCAGCAAAGCGGGGGTTTGGTCCGATCAGCCCCAGCATTTT. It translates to CASSKAGVWSDQPQHF.

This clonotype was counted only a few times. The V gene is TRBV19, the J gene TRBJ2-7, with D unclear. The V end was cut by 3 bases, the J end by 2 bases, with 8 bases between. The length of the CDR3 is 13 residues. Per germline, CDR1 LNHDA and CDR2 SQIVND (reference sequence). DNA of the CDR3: TGTGCCAGTAGTATCGAGAGCGCCTACGAGCAGTACTTC. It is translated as CASSIESAYEQYF.

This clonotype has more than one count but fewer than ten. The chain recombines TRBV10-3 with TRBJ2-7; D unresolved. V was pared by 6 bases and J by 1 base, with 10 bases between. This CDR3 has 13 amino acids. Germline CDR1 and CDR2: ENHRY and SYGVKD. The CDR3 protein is CAISPIGSYEQYF. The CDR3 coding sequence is TGTGCCATCAGCCCAATAGGATCCTACGAGCAGTACTTC.